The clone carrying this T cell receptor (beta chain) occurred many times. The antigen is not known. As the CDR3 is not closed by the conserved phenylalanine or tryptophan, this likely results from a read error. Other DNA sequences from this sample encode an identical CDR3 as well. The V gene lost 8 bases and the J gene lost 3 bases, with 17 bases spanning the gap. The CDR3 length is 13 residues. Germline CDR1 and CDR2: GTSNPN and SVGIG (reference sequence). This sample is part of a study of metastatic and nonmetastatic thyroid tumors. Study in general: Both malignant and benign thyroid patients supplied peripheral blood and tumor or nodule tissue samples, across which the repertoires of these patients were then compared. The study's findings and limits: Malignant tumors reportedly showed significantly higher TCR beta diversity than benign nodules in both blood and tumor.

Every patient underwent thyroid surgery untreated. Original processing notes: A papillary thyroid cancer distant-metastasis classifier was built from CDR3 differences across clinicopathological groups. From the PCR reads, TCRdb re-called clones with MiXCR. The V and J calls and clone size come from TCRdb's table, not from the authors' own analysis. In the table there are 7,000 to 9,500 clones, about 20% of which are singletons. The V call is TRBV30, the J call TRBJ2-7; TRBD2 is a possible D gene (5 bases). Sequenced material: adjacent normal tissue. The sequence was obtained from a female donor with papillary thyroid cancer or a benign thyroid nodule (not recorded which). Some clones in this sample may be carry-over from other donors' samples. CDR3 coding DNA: TGTGCCCGCCTTTTTTTACGGGACTACGAGCAGTACTCC. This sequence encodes CARLFLRDYEQYS.